The clone carrying this T cell receptor beta chain was detected only a few times. Antigen unknown. The data are from a study of response to subunit inactivated influenza vaccine. Broader study findings: That few new T cells are recruited by each seasonal influenza vaccination was the authors' suggestion.

One entry per CDR3 protein, called by TCRdb with MiXCR from the RT-PCR reads. The profile covers around 250,000 distinct CDR3 sequences, with more than 10% appearing a single time and less than 8.5% taken by the ten largest. V lost 5 bases and J lost 3; bases outside the gene matches: 9. This CDR3 has 14 residues. Germline V gene data show CDR1 as DFQATT and CDR2 as SNEGSKA (reference sequence). This chain connects TRBV20-1 to TRBJ2-7, with 8 nucleotides matching TRBD1. This sample comprised non-naive T cells sorted from PBMCs, obtained around 14 days before vaccination. This sequence was found in a man aged 50 to 59 who received an inactivated influenza vaccine. Here the CDR3 reads CSAPGQGGVYEQYF. The CDR3 DNA is TGCAGTGCTCCCGGACAGGGAGGCGTCTACGAGCAGTACTTC.